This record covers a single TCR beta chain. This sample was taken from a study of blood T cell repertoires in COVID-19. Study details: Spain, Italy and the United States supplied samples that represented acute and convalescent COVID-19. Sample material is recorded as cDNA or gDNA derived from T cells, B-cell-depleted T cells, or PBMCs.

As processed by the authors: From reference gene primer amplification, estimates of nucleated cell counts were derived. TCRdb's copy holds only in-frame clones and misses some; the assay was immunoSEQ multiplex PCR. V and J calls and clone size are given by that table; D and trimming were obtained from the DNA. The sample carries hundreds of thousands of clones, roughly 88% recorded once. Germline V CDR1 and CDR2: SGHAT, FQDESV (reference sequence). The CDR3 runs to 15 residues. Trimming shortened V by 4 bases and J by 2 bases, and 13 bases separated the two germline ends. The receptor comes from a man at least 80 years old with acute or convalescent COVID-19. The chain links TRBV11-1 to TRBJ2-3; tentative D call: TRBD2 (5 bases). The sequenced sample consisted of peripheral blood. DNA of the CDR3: TGTGCCAGCAGCTCCTGGAGGCCCCCCACAGATACGCAGTATTTT. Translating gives CASSSWRPPTDTQYF. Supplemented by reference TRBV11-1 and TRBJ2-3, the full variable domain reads EAEVAQSPRYKITEKSQAVAFWCDPISGHATLYWYRQILGQGPELLVQFQDESVVDDSQLPKDRFSAERLKGVDSTLKIQPAELGDSAMYLCASSSWRPPTDTQYFGPGTRLTVL.